The 28 T cell receptor beta chains given below trace back to one sample, sequenced in a study of cytomegalovirus exposure and HLA in healthy donors. The assay was immunoSEQ multiplex PCR, and TCRdb's table has in-frame clones only and misses some. The sample yields 200,000 or so clones, roughly 91% seen once. The material sequenced was PBMCs. The receptors originated from a woman aged 18 to 35 in good health and CMV-seropositive.

V gene TRBV19 combines with J gene TRBJ1-2; D call uncertain. CDR1 and CDR2 from the germline V gene are LNHDA and SQIVND (reference sequence). The CDR3 spans 13 residues. Trimming took off 3 bases at V and 5 bases at J, with 10 bases between the two ends. The CDR3 loop is CASSIRREYGYTF. The CDR3 DNA reads TGTGCCAGTAGTATTCGGCGGGAGTATGGCTACACCTTC.

The V and J genes are TRBV15 and TRBJ1-5; TRBD1 is a possible D gene (5 bases). This CDR3 is 17 amino acids long. Trimming pared 5 bases from V and 3 bases from J, leaving 20 bases between. The germline V gene encodes CDR1 LNHNV and CDR2 YYDKDF (reference sequence). CDR3 amino acids: CATSGRAVDSINQPQHF. In DNA, the CDR3 is TGTGCCACCAGCGGACGGGCCGTAGACAGCATCAATCAGCCCCAGCATTTT.

The CDR3: CASSRTGGNEQFF. As DNA, the CDR3 is TGTGCCAGCAGCCGGACGGGGGGCAATGAGCAGTTCTTC. The chain uses TRBV28 and TRBJ2-1, with TRBD2 matching over 7 bases. J gave up 6 bases and V 6 bases, and 5 bases lay outside the gene matches. The germline CDR1 and CDR2 sequences are MDHEN and SYDVKM. The CDR3 sequence is 13 residues long.

The J gene is TRBJ2-2, the V gene TRBV6-1; 11 bases agree with TRBD2. Germline lookup yields CDR1 MNHNS and CDR2 SASEGT. The CDR3 length is 15 residues. Unmatched junction bases numbered 7, after V lost 7 bases and J lost 6 bases. The CDR3 loop reads CASTTGLAVPGELFF. CDR3 DNA: TGTGCCAGCACGACGGGACTAGCGGTCCCCGGGGAGCTGTTTTTT.

This rearrangement joins TRBV6-1 to TRBJ1-2, with 9 bases identical to TRBD1. V lost 6 bases, J lost 7 bases, and 12 bases stayed unmatched. The CDR3 is 15 amino acids. Germline CDR1 reads MNHNS; CDR2 reads SASEGT. The CDR3 bases are TGTGCCAGCAGACAGGGGGCTAAATTTCCCGGTGGCTACACCTTC. Amino acid sequence: CASRQGAKFPGGYTF.

This sequence joins TRBV2 and TRBJ1-5; D ambiguous. This CDR3 is 14 amino acids long. Germline V gene sequence: CDR1 SNHLY, CDR2 FYNNEI. The germline V and J ends were trimmed by 8 bases and 1 base, with 12 bases remaining between them. The DNA of the CDR3 is TGTGCCAGCGCGCAGAGCAGGAGCAATCAGCCCCAGCATTTT. Residues: CASAQSRSNQPQHF.

The rearrangement joins TRBV28 to TRBJ2-7, with no clear D. Germline V CDR1 and CDR2: MDHEN, SYDVKM. This CDR3 region has 12 residues. The V and J ends lost 6 bases and 7 bases respectively, with 13 bases between them. In DNA form, the CDR3 reads TGTGCCAGCAGCTCCCTAGTTCGTGAGCAGTACTTC. This encodes CASSSLVREQYF.

The chain combines TRBV7-2 with TRBJ2-2, with D maybe TRBD1 (5 bases). This CDR3 region has 15 residues. Looked up from germline, CDR1 is SGHTA and CDR2 is FQGNSA. V was shortened by 4 bases and J by 6 bases, with 15 bases between the two germline ends. DNA of the CDR3: TGTGCCAGCAGCTCGCGCATAGGGGCTCCCGGGGAGCTGTTTTTT. It specifies CASSSRIGAPGELFF. Drawing the rest from reference TRBV7-2 and TRBJ2-2, the complete variable domain is GAGVSQSPSNKVTEKGKDVELRCDPISGHTALYWYRQSLGQGLEFLIYFQGNSAPDKSGLPSDRFSAERTGGSVSTLTIQRTQQEDSAVYLCASSSRIGAPGELFFGEGSRLTVL.

This chain links TRBV27 with TRBJ2-1; D is possibly TRBD2 (6 bases). Trimming pared 0 bases from V and 7 bases from J, leaving 7 bases between. The CDR3 runs to 13 residues. Germline V CDR1 and CDR2: MNHEY, SMNVEV (reference sequence). CDR3 region: CASSLSGTNEQFF. For the CDR3, the DNA is TGTGCCAGCAGTTTATCCGGGACTAATGAGCAGTTCTTC.

The V gene is TRBV7-9, the J gene TRBJ2-1; D remains unclear. CDR3 length: 13 residues. V lost 5 bases, J lost 6 bases, and 11 bases lay in between. The germline CDR1 and CDR2 sequences are SEHNR and FQNEAQ (reference sequence). The CDR3 bases are TGTGCCAGCAGCCTGCTGGCTCTCAATGAGCAGTTCTTC. Protein: CASSLLALNEQFF. Together with reference TRBV7-9 and TRBJ2-1, the CDR3 gives the full variable domain: DTGVSQNPRHKITKRGQNVTFRCDPISEHNRLYWYRQTLGQGPEFLTYFQNEAQLEKSRLLSDRFSAERPKGSFSTLEIQRTEQGDSAMYLCASSLLALNEQFFGPGTRLTVL.

This clone was seen once. CDR3: CASSPRTGDYEQYF. The DNA for the CDR3 is TGTGCCAGCAGCCCGCGGACAGGGGACTACGAGCAGTACTTC. The rearrangement joins TRBV9 to TRBJ2-7; 9 bases agree with TRBD1. The V gene's germline CDR1 is SGDLS and CDR2 YYNGEE. V shed 4 bases and J 3 bases; nucleotides not matched to a gene: 5. The CDR3 has 14 amino acids.

In its sample, this clone was seen once. The chain has TRBV28 and TRBJ2-7; tentative D call: TRBD2 (6 bases). Trimming removed 7 bases at V and 3 bases at J, with 16 bases between. Germline values: CDR1 MDHEN, CDR2 SYDVKM. The length of the CDR3 is 14 residues. CDR3 nucleotide sequence: TGTGCCAGCATCTCCCAGGGACTCGTCTACGAGCAGTACTTC. Its protein product is CASISQGLVYEQYF.

The chain uses TRBV28 and TRBJ2-1, with 8 bases aligning to TRBD1. V shed 3 bases and J 5 bases; nucleotides not matched to a gene: 9. Germline V CDR1 and CDR2: MDHEN, SYDVKM. The CDR3 is made up of 16 amino acids. CDR3 coding DNA: TGTGCCAGCAGTTTTTGGAGGACAGGGCTGAACAATGAGCAGTTCTTC. This translates into CASSFWRTGLNNEQFF.

The V call is TRBV6-4, the J call TRBJ2-3; the D gene is possibly TRBD2 (5 bases). Trimming took 0 bases from V and 5 from J, leaving 6 bases between them. CDR1 MRHNA and CDR2 SNTAGT come from the germline V gene. CDR3 size: 13 residues. DNA of the CDR3: TGTGCCAGCAGTGACTCCGGAGGAGATACGCAGTATTTT. Translating gives CASSDSGGDTQYF.

With respect to this clone: The junction shows a germline mismatch at one end, possibly a read error. This chain uses TRBV30 with TRBJ2-1, with a tentative D call TRBD2 (5 bases). Germline CDR1 GTSNPN, CDR2 SVGIG (reference sequence). This CDR3 spans 12 amino acids. CDR3 DNA: TGTGCCCGGAGGAGCTCCTACAATGAGCAGTTCTTC. It yields the protein CARRSSYNEQFF. The entire variable domain, with the rest obtained from reference TRBV30 and TRBJ2-1, is as follows: SQTIHQWPATLVQPVGSPLSLECTVEGTSNPNLYWYRQAAGRGLQLLFYSVGIGQISSEVPQNLSASRPQDRQFILSSKKLLLSDSGFYLCARRSSYNEQFFGPGTRLTVL.

The rearrangement links TRBV5-1 to TRBJ1-1; tentatively, D is TRBD1 (6 bases). With 0 bases removed from V and 1 base from J, the gap between germline ends came to 10 bases. The CDR3 contains 15 residues. Germline V gives CDR1 SGHRS, CDR2 YFSETQ. This chain's CDR3 is CASSLVLQGNTEAFF. The CDR3 nucleotides are TGCGCCAGCAGCTTGGTACTACAGGGGAACACTGAAGCTTTCTTT.

The rearrangement joins TRBV7-6 to TRBJ2-7; 9 bases match TRBD2. The CDR3 is 14 residues long. Germline V lookup: CDR1 SGHVS, CDR2 FNYEAQ. Trimming cost V 2 bases and J 6 bases; bases outside gene matches: 5. CDR3 sequence reads: CASSLFGSGSEQYF. In DNA, the CDR3 is TGTGCCAGCAGCTTATTTGGTAGCGGGAGCGAGCAGTACTTC.

V and J are TRBV15 and TRBJ1-2, with 8 bases matching TRBD1. Germline CDR1 LNHNV, CDR2 YYDKDF (reference sequence). V dropped 0 bases and J dropped 8; count of bases not matched to a gene: 11. The CDR3 loop spans 16 amino acids. The CDR3 DNA is TGTGCCACCAGCAGAGAGCCGACAGGGGACTTGAGAGGCTACACCTTC. It encodes CATSREPTGDLRGYTF.

This clone was counted only a few times. The genes are TRBV28 and TRBJ2-3; the match to TRBD1 covers 10 bases. J lost 6 bases, V lost 7 bases, and 7 bases had no gene match. The V gene's germline CDR1 is MDHEN and CDR2 SYDVKM. The CDR3 has 14 amino acids. CDR3 loop: CASIGTGESDTQYF. The CDR3, as DNA: TGTGCCAGCATTGGGACAGGGGAGAGTGATACGCAGTATTTT.

The chain recombines TRBV30 with TRBJ2-5; tentatively, D is TRBD1 (5 bases). There are 15 residues in the CDR3. V gave up 0 bases and J gave up 4 bases, with 15 bases separating them. Germline CDR1 reads GTSNPN; CDR2 reads SVGIG (reference sequence). CDR3 in amino acids: CAWSVPSGLGETQYF. The CDR3 nucleotides read TGTGCCTGGAGTGTACCGTCAGGGTTGGGAGAGACCCAGTACTTC.

The chain is built from TRBV5-5 and TRBJ1-2; TRBD1 matches 8 bases. Trimming cost V 0 bases and J 4 bases; bases outside gene matches: 5. The CDR3 totals 15 residues. CDR1 is SGHKS and CDR2 is YYEKEE in the germline V gene (reference sequence). CDR3 nucleotide sequence: TGTGCCAGCAGCTTGGTCGGGACAGGACCCTATGGCTACACCTTC. This codes for CASSLVGTGPYGYTF.

CDR3 DNA: TGTGCCAGCAGTCTTCTACTAGCGAGCACAGATACGCAGTATTTT. Protein: CASSLLLASTDTQYF. The V and J genes are TRBV28 and TRBJ2-3; 7 bases are a match to TRBD2. The V segment lost 5 bases and the J segment 0 bases; nucleotides outside the gene matches: 5. From germline, CDR1 is MDHEN and CDR2 SYDVKM. The CDR3 length is 15 residues.

CDR3: CASSLDDSYNEQFF. The CDR3 DNA sequence: TGTGCCAGCAGCTTAGACGACAGCTACAATGAGCAGTTCTTC. The genes are TRBV7-2 and TRBJ2-1, with D possibly matching TRBD1 (5 bases). Between the trimmed V and J ends, which lost 1 base and 3 bases, there was a span of 7 bases. Germline V lookup: CDR1 SGHTA, CDR2 FQGNSA. The CDR3 has 14 residues.

A few counts support this clone. V usage is TRBV28 and J usage is TRBJ1-3; no clear D gene. V was clipped by 11 bases and J by 0 bases, with 8 bases between them. This CDR3 spans 12 amino acids. Germline-derived CDR1 and CDR2 are MDHEN and SYDVKM. CDR3 in DNA: TGTGCCGGGAGAAGCTCTGGAAACACCATATATTTT. It yields the protein CAGRSSGNTIYF.

This clone is a singleton in its sample. The genes are TRBV29-1 and TRBJ2-7; weak D call: TRBD2 (6 bases). This CDR3 is built from 13 residues. In germline, CDR1 is SQVTM, CDR2 ANQGSEA. V was cut by 4 bases and J by 1 base, with 11 bases left in between. The DNA of the CDR3 is TGCAGCGTTGTTTGGGGGGAGTCCTACGAGCAGTACTTC. Translated: CSVVWGESYEQYF.

The chain couples TRBV2 to TRBJ1-4, with D uncertain. The V and J ends lost 1 base and 4 bases respectively, with 10 bases between them. Germline V CDR1 and CDR2: SNHLY, FYNNEI. There are 15 residues in the CDR3. This chain's CDR3 is CASSEGLEINEKLFF. CDR3 DNA: TGTGCCAGCAGTGAAGGGCTGGAGATTAATGAAAAACTGTTTTTT. Full variable domain (outside the CDR3, taken from reference TRBV2 and TRBJ1-4): EPEVTQTPSHQVTQMGQEVILRCVPISNHLYFYWYRQILGQKVEFLVSFYNNEISEKSEIFDDQFSVERPDGSNFTLKIRSTKLEDSAMYFCASSEGLEINEKLFFGSGTQLSVL.

V and J are TRBV27 and TRBJ2-1; TRBD1 aligns across 8 bases. V was pared by 3 bases and J by 4 bases, with 5 bases of the junction left unmatched. The CDR3 covers 15 residues. Germline V gives CDR1 MNHEY, CDR2 SMNVEV (reference sequence). The CDR3 here is CASSFETGVYNEQFF. The CDR3 DNA reads as TGTGCCAGCAGTTTTGAGACAGGGGTTTACAATGAGCAGTTCTTC.

V and J are TRBV30 and TRBJ2-1; 8 nucleotides line up with TRBD2. V was pared by 3 bases and J by 8 bases, with 12 bases of the junction left unmatched. Germline CDR1 and CDR2: GTSNPN and SVGIG (reference sequence). The CDR3 is 15 residues long. The CDR3 nucleotides read TGTGCCTGGAGGCTCGGACTAGCTGGGGACGATGAGCAGTTCTTC. Amino acids: CAWRLGLAGDDEQFF.